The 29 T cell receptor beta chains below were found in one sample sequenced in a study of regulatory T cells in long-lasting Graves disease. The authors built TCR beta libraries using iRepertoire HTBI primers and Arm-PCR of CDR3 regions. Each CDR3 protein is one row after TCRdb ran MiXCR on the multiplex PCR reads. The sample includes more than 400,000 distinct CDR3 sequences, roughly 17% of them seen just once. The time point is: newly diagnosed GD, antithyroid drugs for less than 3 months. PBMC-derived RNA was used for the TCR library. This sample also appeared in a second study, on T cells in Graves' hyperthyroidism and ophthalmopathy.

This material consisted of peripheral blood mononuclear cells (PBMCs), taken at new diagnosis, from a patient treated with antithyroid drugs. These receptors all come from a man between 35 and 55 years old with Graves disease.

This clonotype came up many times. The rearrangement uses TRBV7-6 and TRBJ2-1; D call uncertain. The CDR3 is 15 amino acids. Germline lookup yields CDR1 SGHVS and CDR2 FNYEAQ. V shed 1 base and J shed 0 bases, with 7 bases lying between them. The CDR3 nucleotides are TGTGCCAGCAGCTTAGAGGACGTCTCCTACAATGAGCAGTTCTTC. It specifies CASSLEDVSYNEQFF.

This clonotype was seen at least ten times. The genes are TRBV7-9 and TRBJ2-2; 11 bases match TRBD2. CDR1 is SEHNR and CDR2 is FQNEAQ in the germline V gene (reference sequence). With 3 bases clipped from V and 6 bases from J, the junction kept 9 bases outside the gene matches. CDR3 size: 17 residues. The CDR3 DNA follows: TGTGCCAGCAGCTTGAGGCACCCGGGACTAGCGGCCGGGGAGCTGTTTTTT. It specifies CASSLRHPGLAAGELFF. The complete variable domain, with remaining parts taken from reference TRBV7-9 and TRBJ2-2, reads DTGVSQNPRHKITKRGQNVTFRCDPISEHNRLYWYRQTLGQGPEFLTYFQNEAQLEKSRLLSDRFSAERPKGSFSTLEIQRTEQGDSAMYLCASSLRHPGLAAGELFFGEGSRLTVL.

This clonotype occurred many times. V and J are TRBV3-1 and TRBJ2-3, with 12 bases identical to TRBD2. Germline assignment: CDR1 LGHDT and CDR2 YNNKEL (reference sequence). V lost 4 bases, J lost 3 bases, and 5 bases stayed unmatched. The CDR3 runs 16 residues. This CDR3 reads CASSRGLAGSTDTQYF. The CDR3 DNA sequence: TGTGCCAGCAGCCGAGGACTAGCGGGATCGACAGATACGCAGTATTTT.

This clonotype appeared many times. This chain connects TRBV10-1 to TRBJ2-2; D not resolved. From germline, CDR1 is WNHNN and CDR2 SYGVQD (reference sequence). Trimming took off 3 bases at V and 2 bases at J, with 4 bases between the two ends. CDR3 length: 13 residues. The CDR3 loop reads CASSDPNTGELFF. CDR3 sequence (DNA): TGCGCCAGCAGTGACCCCAACACCGGGGAGCTGTTTTTT.

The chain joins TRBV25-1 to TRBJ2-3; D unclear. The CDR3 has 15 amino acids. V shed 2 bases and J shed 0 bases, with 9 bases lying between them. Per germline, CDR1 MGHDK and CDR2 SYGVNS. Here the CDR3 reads CASSETRKSTDTQYF. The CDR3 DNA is TGTGCCAGCAGTGAAACGCGTAAGAGCACAGATACGCAGTATTTT. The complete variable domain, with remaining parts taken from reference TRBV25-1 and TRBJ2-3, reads EADIYQTPRYLVIGTGKKITLECSQTMGHDKMYWYQQDPGMELHLIHYSYGVNSTEKGDLSSESTVSRIRTEHFPLTLESARPSHTSQYLCASSETRKSTDTQYFGPGTRLTVL.

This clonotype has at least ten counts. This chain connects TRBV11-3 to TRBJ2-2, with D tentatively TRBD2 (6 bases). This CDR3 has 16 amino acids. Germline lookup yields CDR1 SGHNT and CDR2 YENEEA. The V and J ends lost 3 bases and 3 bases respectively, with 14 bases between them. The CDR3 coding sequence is TGTGCCAGCAGCTTTAGCGGAGGTTGGGACACCGGGGAGCTGTTTTTT. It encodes CASSFSGGWDTGELFF.

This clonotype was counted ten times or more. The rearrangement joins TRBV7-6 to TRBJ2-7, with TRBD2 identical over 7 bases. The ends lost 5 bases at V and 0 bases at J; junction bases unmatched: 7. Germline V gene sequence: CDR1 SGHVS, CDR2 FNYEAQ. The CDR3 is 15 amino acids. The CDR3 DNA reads TGTGCCAGCAGCCTGAGCGGGACCCACTCCTACGAGCAGTACTTC. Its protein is CASSLSGTHSYEQYF.

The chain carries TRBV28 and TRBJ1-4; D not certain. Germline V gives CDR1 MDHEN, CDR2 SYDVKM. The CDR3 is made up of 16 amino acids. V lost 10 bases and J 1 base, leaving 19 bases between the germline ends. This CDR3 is CAISPRSPITNEKLFF. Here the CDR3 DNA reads TGTGCCATCAGCCCCAGGAGCCCCATAACTAATGAAAAACTGTTTTTT.

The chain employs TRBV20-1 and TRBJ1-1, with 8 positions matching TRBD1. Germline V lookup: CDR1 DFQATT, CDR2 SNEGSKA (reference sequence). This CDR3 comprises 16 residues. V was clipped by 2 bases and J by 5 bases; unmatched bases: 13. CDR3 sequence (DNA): TGCAGTGCTAGACGAAGCCGGACAGGGCGGCGGACTGAAGCTTTCTTT. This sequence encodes CSARRSRTGRRTEAFF.

The CDR3 nucleotides are TGCAGTGCTAGCTCCCTAGCGGGAGGGCCGTCCTACAATGAGCAGTTCTTC. Protein product: CSASSLAGGPSYNEQFF. The J gene is TRBJ2-1, the V gene TRBV20-1, with 12 bases matching TRBD2. Germline-derived CDR1 and CDR2 are DFQATT and SNEGSKA (reference sequence). The ends lost 3 bases at V and 1 base at J; junction bases unmatched: 7. The CDR3 has 17 amino acids.

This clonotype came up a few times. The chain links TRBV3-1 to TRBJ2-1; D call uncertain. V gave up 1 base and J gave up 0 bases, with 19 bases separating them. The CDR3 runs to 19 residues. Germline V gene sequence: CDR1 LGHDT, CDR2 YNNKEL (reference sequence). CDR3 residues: CASSQGNGPRKSSYNEQFF. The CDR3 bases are TGTGCCAGCAGCCAAGGAAACGGGCCCAGGAAAAGCTCCTACAATGAGCAGTTCTTC.

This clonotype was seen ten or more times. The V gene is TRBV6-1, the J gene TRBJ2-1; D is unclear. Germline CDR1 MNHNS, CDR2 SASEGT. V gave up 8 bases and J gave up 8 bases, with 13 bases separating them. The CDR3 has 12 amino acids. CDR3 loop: CASAVNGYEQFF. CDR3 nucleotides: TGTGCCAGCGCAGTTAACGGCTATGAGCAGTTCTTC.

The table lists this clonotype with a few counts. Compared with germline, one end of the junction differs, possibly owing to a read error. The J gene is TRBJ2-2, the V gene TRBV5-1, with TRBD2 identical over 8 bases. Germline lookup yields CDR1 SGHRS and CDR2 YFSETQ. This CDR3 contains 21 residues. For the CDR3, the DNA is TGCGCCAGCACCGTTTTACCCCGCCTCCGGACTAGCTTACTTGCCACCGGGAAGCTGTTTTTT. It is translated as CASTVLPRLRTSLLATGKLFF.

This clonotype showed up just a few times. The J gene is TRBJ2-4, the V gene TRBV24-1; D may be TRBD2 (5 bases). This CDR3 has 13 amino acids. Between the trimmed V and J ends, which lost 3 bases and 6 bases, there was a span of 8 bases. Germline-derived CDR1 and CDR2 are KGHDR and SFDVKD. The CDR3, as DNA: TGTGCCACCAGTGATAACCGGGGAAACATTCAGTACTTC. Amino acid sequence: CATSDNRGNIQYF.

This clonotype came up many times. The CDR3 DNA follows: TGTGCCAGCAGTTTTGGTGCTCACCCAGGGCAGCCCCAGCATTTT. Its protein product is CASSFGAHPGQPQHF. The chain carries TRBV12-3 or TRBV12-4 and TRBJ1-5, with D possibly TRBD1 on 5 matching bases. V lost 3 bases, J lost 7 bases, and 16 bases lay in between. This CDR3 has 15 amino acids.

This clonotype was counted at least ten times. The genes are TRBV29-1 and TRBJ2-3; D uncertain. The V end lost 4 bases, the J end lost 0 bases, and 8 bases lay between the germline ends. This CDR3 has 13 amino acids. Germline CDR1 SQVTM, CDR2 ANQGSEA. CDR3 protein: CSVVLVSTDTQYF. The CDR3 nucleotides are TGCAGCGTTGTTCTGGTTAGCACAGATACGCAGTATTTT.

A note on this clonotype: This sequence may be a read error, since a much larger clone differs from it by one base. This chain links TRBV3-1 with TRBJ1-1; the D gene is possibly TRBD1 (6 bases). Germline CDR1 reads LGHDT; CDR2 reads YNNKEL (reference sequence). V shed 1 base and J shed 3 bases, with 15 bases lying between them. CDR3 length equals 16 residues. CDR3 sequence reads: CASSQVAGASHTEAFF. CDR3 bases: TGTGCCAGCAGCCAAGTTGCAGGGGCCTCGCACACTGAAGCTTTCTTT.

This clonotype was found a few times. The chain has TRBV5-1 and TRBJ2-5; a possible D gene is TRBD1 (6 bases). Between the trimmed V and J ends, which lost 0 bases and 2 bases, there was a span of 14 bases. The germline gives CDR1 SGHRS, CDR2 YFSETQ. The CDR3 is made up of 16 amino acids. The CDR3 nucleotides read TGCGCCAGCAGCTTGGATGCTGGTAGGGGGCAAGAGACCCAGTACTTC. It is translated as CASSLDAGRGQETQYF.

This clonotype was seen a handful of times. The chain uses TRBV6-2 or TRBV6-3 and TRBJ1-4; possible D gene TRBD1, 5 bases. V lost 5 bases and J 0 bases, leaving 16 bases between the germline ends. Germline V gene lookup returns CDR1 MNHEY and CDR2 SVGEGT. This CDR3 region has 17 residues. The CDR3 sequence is CASSTAYRRATNEKLFF. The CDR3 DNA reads TGTGCCAGCAGTACGGCGTACAGGCGGGCAACTAATGAAAAACTGTTTTTT.

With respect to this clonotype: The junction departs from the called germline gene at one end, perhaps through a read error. In DNA form, the CDR3 reads TGTGTCAGCAGTGACTGGCGGGAAGGTGAGCAGTTCTTC. It yields the protein CVSSDWREGEQFF. The V and J genes are TRBV2 and TRBJ2-1; weak D call: TRBD2 (6 bases). Germline V lookup: CDR1 SNHLY, CDR2 FYNNEI. This CDR3 region has 13 residues.

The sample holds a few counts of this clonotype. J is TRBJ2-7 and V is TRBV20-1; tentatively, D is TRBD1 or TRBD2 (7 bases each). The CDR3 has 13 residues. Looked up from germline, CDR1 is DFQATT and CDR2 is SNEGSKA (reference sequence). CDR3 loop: CSQGGPAGYEQYF. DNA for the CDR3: TGCAGCCAGGGGGGGCCAGCGGGCTACGAGCAGTACTTC.

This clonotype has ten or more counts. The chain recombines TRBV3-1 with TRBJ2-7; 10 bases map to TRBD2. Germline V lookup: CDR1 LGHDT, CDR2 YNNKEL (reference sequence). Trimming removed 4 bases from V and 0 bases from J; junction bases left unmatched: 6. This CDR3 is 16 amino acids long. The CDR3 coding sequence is TGTGCCAGCAGCCGCGGGACTAGCGCGTACTCCTACGAGCAGTACTTC. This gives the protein CASSRGTSAYSYEQYF.

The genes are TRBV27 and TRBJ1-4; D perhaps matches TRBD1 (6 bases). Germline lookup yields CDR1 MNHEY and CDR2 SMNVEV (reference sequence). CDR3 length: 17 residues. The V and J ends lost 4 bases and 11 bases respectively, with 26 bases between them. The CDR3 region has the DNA TGTGCCAGCAGTTCCGCCCCGGGACAATCTATGAAGAGGAAACTGTTTTTT. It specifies CASSSAPGQSMKRKLFF. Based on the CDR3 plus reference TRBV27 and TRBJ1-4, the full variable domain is EAQVTQNPRYLITVTGKKLTVTCSQNMNHEYMSWYRQDPGLGLRQIYYSMNVEVTDKGDVPEGYKVSRKEKRNFPLILESPSPNQTSLYFCASSSAPGQSMKRKLFFGSGTQLSVL.

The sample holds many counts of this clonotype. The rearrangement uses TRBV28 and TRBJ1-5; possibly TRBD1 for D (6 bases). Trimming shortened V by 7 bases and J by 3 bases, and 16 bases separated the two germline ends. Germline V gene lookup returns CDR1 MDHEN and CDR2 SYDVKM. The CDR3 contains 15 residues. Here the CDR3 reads CASTPPGGFNQPQHF. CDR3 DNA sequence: TGTGCCAGCACCCCTCCGGGGGGCTTCAATCAGCCCCAGCATTTT. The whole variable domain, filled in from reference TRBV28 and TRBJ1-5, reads DVKVTQSSRYLVKRTGEKVFLECVQDMDHENMFWYRQDPGLGLRLIYFSYDVKMKEKGDIPEGYSVSREKKERFSLILESASTNQTSMYLCASTPPGGFNQPQHFGDGTRLSIL.

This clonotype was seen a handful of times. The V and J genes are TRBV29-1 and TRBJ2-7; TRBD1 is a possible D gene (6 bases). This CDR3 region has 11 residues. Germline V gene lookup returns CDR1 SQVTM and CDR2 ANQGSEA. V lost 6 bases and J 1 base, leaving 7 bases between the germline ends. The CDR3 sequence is CSVQGSYEQYF. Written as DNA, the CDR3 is TGCAGCGTCCAGGGGTCCTACGAGCAGTACTTC.

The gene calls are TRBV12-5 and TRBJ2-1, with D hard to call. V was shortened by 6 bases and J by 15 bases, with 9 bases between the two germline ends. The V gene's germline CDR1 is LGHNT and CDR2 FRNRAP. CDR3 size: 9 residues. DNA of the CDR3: TGTGCTAGTGGGCCTCGGCCGTTCTTC. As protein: CASGPRPFF.

The CDR3 nucleotides are TGTGCCAGCAGCGGAAGGACTAGCGATCCGAGCTCCTACAATGAGCAGTTCTTC. It codes for CASSGRTSDPSSYNEQFF. The rearrangement links TRBV5-6 to TRBJ2-1, with TRBD2 matching 9 bases. The V gene end was trimmed by 4 bases and the J gene end by 0 bases; junction bases not matched to a gene: 11. From germline, CDR1 is SGHDT and CDR2 YYEEEE. The CDR3 sequence is 18 residues long.

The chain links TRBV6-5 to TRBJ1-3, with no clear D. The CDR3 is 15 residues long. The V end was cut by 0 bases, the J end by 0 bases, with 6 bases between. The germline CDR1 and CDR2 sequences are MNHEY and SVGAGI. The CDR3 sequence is CASSYSELSGNTIYF. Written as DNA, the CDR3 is TGTGCCAGCAGTTACTCGGAGCTCTCTGGAAACACCATATATTTT.

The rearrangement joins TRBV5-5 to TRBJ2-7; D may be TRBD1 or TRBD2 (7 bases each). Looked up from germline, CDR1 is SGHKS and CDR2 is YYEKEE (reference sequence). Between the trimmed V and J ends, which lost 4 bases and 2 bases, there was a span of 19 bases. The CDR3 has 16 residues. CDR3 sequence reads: CASSEGGGLSTYEQYF. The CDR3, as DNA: TGTGCCAGCAGCGAGGGAGGGGGCCTTAGTACCTACGAGCAGTACTTC.